Here is one TCR beta chain with its context. This clonotype was picked up one time. The antigen it binds to is not known. This may be a read error: a much more frequent sequence differs by one nucleotide. This sample is drawn from a study of tumor-infiltrating lymphocytes in primary liver carcinoma (TCRdb year 2017). Broadly, across the study: Between late 2015 and early 2016, about five patients in China with histopathologically diagnosed primary liver carcinoma had surgical resection. Of the five patients (three men and two women, aged 30 to 69 years), four had hepatocellular carcinoma and one had combined HCC and intrahepatic cholangiocarcinoma. Roughly 3.5 to 7.5 million productive TCRbeta reads were obtained per sample, and no significant difference in read depth was found between tissue types. A total of 35 or so specimens from 5 patients went through TCRbeta repertoire sequencing, namely 25 tumor regions, 5 adjacent noncancerous liver tissues and 5 peripheral blood samples. For each liver tumor, the study sampled five regions along with adjacent normal tissue and blood, and applied TCRbeta repertoire sequencing, expression microarrays and whole-exome sequencing. High reproducibility was observed for the technical replicate repertoires, with mean shared-clone rates around 0.9 and correlation coefficients above 0.98. The tumors of the five patients were staged as T1-T3 N0M0, with maximum diameters ranging from about 4.2 to 11 cm.

Blood RNA was extracted from unsorted whole blood using TRIzol reagent, and germline DNA was obtained with the DNeasy Blood & Tissue kit. Patients had chronic HBV infection and were treatment-naive at sampling. About 3.7 milliliters of peripheral blood were collected into K2EDTA tubes before surgery. Study-wide findings and limitations: Pairs of tumor regions showed greater repertoire overlap (mean around 35%) than tumor-adjacent pairs (17%) or tumor-blood pairs (approximately 15%), which is consistent with antigen-driven expansion. Because the samples were bulk and unsorted, CD4+ and CD8+ T cell repertoires could not be compared. A significantly larger repertoire fraction was made up by the top 250 clones in tumors than in blood (p = 0.039). With just 4 or 5 patients in the study, the authors point out that the findings should be validated in a larger study. Because only the TCR beta chain was sequenced and unpaired alpha chains were not captured, true repertoire diversity is likely underestimated.

A constant-region primer and ProtoScript II reverse transcriptase were used to reverse-transcribe TCRbeta-specific cDNA from roughly 0.55 ug total RNA. TCRbeta libraries were built with three nested multiplex PCR rounds, a slightly modified ARM-PCR procedure. Sample barcodes and Illumina adapters were added in a final 25-cycle PCR with Deep VentR polymerase. Amplicons of 200-500 bp were gel-purified with a QIAquick gel extraction kit before sequencing. TCRbeta amplicons were sequenced on an Illumina HiSeq 2500 with 250-bp paired-end reads. The original methods were these. Reads were quality-trimmed with Trimmomatic v0.33, and paired reads were merged with FLASH v1.2.11 to recover full CDR3 sequences. V, D and J germline segments were assigned to the rearranged TCRbeta sequences using MiGEC v1.2.1b. Clonotype statistics and Shannon-Wiener diversity indices were computed with VDJtools v1.0.0. Except for diversity analysis, only each sample's 250 most abundant clonotypes were used in subsequent analyses to reduce sampling bias. TCRdb took the public reads, trimmed them with fastp at Q25, ran MiXCR for clone calling and kept in-frame beta chains. Rows matching on CDR3 protein sequence are summarized as one entry with the most common DNA and genes. TCRdb, rather than the study authors, made the V and J calls. The sample records 310,000 or so distinct CDR3 sequences, approximately 54% of which are singletons. The ten largest clonotypes hold approximately 15% of the sample.

The receptor was derived from a woman aged 25 to 39 with primary liver carcinoma and hepatitis B virus infection. Material for sequencing was peripheral blood.

The DNA sequence follows: TGTGCCAGCATGCCGGGACAGGGGGCCGGGCAGTACTTC. Translated, it gives CASMPGQGAGQYF. The receptor chain draws on TRBV6-5 and TRBJ2-7; 12 central nucleotides agree with TRBD1. CDR1 and CDR2 are read off the germline V gene as MNHEY and SVGAGI. Compared with germline, V lacks 7 bases and J lacks 9 bases; bases without a gene match: 7. The CDR3 contains 13 residues, cysteine and phenylalanine counted. Only the CDR3 DNA stays, 39 bases, in frame from base 1.